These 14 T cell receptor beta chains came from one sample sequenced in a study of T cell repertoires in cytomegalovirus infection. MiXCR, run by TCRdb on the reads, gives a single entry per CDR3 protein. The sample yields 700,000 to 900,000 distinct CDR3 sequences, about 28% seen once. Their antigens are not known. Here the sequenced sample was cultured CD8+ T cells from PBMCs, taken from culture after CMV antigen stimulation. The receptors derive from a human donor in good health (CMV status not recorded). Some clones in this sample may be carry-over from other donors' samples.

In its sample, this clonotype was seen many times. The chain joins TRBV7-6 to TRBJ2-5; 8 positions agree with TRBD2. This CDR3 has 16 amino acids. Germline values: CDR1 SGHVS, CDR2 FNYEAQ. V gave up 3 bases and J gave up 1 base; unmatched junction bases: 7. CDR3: CASSLGLGRIQETQYF. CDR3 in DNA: TGTGCCAGCAGCTTGGGACTAGGGCGGATCCAAGAGACCCAGTACTTC.

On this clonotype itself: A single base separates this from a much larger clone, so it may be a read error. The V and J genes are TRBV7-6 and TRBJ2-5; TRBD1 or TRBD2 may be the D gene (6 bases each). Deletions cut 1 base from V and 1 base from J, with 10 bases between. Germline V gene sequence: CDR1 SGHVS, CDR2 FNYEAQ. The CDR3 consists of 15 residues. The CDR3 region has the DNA TGTGCCAGCAGCTTAGAAGGGGGGTTCCAAGAGACCCAGTACTTC. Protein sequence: CASSLEGGFQETQYF.

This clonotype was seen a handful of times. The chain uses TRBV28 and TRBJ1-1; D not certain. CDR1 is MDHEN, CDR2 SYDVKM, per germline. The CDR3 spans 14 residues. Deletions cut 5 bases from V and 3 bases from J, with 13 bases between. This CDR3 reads CASSPSDYDTEAFF. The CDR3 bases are TGTGCCAGCAGTCCCTCAGATTATGACACTGAAGCTTTCTTT.

The CDR3 region is CARSRGDGRNNEQFF. The CDR3 region has the DNA TGTGCCAGAAGCCGGGGGGACGGTAGGAACAATGAGCAGTTCTTC. The gene calls are TRBV5-3 and TRBJ2-1; 7 bases fit TRBD2. TRBV5-3 is treated as an ORF (open reading frame) with a function not yet certain. After removal of 4 bases from V and 5 bases from J, the junction contained 9 bases not matched to a gene. The CDR3 has 15 residues.

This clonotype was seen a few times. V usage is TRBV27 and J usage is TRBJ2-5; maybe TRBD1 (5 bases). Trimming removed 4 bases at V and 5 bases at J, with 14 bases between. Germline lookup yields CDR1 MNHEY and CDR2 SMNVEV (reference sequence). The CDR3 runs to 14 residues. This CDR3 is CASSYSRERETQYF. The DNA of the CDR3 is TGTGCCAGCAGTTATAGCAGGGAAAGGGAGACCCAGTACTTC.

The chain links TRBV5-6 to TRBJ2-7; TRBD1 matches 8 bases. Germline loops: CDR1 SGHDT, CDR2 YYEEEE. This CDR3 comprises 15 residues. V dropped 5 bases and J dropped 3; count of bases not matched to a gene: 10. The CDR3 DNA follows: TGTGCCAGCAGTTGGGTAGGGACAGGAGACTACGAGCAGTACGTC. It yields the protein CASSWVGTGDYEQYV.

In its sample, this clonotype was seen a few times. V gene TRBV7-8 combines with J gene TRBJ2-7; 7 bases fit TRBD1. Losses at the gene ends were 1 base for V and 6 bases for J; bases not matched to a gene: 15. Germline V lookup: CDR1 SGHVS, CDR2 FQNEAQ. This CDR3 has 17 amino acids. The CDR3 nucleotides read TGTGCCAGCAGCTTAGGGGGCGAGACAGGGTACAATAGCGAGCAGTACTTC. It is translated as CASSLGGETGYNSEQYF.

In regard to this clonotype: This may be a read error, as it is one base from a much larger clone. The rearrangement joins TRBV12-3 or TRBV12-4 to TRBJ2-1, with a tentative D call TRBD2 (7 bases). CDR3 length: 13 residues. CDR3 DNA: TGTGCCAGCAGGTTAGGAGGGGGGGCCGAGCAGTTCTTC. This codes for CASRLGGGAEQFF.

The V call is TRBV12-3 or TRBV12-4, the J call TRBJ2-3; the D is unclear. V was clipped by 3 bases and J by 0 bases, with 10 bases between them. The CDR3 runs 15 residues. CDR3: CASSFDVTSTDTQYF. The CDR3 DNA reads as TGTGCCAGCAGTTTCGACGTTACTAGCACAGATACGCAGTATTTT.

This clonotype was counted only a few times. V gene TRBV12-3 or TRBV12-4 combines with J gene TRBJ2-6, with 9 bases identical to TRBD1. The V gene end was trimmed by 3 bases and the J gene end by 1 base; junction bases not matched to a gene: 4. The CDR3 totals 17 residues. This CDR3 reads CASSFGTGTSGANVLTF. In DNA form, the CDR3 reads TGTGCCAGCAGTTTTGGGACAGGGACATCTGGGGCCAACGTCCTGACTTTC.

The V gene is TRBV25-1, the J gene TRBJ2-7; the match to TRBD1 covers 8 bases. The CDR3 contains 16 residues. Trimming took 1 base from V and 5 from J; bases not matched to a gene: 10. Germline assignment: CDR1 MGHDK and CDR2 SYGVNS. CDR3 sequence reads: CASSEFYTGQGHEQYF. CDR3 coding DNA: TGTGCCAGCAGTGAATTTTATACCGGACAGGGACACGAGCAGTACTTC.

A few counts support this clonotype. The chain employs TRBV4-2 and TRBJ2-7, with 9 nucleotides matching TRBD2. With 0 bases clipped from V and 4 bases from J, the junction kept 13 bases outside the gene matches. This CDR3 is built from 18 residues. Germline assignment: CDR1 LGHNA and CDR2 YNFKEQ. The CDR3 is CASSQEDLSGGFLYEQYF. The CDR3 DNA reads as TGTGCCAGCAGCCAAGAAGATCTGAGCGGGGGGTTTTTATACGAGCAGTACTTC.

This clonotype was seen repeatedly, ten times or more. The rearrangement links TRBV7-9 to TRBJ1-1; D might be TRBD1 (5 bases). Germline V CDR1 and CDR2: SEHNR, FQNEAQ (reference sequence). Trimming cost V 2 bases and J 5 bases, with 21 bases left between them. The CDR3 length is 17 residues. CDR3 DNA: TGTGCCAGCAGCTTAATCAGTGATCGTGGAGGGGAGACTGAAGCTTTCTTT. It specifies CASSLISDRGGETEAFF.

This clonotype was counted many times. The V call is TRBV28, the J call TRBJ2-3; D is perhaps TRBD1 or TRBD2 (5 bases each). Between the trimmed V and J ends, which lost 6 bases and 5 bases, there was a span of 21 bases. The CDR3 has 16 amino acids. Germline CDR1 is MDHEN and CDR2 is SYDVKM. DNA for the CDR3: TGTGCCAGCAGATCGGGACGCTCATTAGAGGGAGATACGCAGTATTTT. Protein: CASRSGRSLEGDTQYF.